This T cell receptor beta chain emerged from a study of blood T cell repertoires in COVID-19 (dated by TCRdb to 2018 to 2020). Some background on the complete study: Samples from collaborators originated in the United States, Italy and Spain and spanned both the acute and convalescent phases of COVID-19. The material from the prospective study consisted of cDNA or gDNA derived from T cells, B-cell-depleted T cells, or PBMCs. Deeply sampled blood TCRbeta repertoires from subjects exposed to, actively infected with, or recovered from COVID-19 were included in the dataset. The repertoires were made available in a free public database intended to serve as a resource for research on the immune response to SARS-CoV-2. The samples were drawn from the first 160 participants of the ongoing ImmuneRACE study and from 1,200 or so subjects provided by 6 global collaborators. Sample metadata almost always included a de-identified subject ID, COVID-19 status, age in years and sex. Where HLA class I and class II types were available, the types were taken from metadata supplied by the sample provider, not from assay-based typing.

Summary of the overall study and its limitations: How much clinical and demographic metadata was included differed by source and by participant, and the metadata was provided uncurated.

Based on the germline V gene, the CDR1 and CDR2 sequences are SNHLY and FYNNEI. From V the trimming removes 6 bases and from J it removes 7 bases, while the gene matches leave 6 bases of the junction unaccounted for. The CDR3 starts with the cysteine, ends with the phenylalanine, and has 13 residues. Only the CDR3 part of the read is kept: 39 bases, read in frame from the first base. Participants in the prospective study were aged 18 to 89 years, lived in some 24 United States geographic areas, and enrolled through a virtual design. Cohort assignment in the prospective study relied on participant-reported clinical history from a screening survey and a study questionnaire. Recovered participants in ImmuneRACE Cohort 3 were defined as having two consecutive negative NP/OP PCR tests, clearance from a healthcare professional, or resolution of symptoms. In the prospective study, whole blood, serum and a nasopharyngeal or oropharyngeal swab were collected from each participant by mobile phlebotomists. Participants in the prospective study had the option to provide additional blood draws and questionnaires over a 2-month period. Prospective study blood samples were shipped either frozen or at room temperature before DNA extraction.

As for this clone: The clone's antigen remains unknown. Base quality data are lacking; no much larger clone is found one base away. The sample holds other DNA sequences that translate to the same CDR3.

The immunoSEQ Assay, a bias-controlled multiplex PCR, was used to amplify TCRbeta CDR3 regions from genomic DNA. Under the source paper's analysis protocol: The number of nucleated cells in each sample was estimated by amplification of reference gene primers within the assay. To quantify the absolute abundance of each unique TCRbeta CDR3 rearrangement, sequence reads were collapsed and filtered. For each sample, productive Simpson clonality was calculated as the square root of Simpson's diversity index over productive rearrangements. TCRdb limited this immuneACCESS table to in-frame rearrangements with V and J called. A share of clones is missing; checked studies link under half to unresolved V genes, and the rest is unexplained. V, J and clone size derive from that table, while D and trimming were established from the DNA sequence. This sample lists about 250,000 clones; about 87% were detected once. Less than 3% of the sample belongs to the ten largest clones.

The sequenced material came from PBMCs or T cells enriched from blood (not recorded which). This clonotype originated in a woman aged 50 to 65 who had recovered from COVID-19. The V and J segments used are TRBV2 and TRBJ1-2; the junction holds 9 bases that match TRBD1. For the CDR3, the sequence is CASRPTGGGGYTF. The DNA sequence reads TGTGCCAGCAGACCAACAGGGGGCGGTGGCTACACCTTC.